This is a list of T cell receptor beta chains from one sample in a study of blood T cell repertoires in COVID-19. Method: immunoSEQ multiplex PCR; TCRdb's copy keeps in-frame clones and lacks some. The sample consists of over 35,000 clones, more than 70% of them appearing once. The specimen was peripheral blood. The receptors come from a human donor in a cohort sampled during active COVID-19. Both conserved end residues are part of each CDR3. A D gene is named only where the DNA matches it firmly. The size entry is marked missing in some rows and otherwise reads once, few, many or a size class.

D,size,V,J,DNA,CDR3
TRBD2,-,TRBV7-9,TRBJ2-3,TGTGCCAGCAGCTTAGGCGGGGGGCCAGATACGCAGTATTTT,CASSLGGGPDTQYF
-,-,TRBV9,TRBJ1-6,TGTGCCAGCAGCACTCGATTCGGTAATTCACCCCTCCACTTT,CASSTRFGNSPLHF
-,-,TRBV7-8,TRBJ1-1,TGTGCCAGCAGCTTAGCGAGGATCATGAACACTGAAGCTTTCTTT,CASSLARIMNTEAFF
-,-,TRBV3-1/TRBV3-2,TRBJ2-2,TGTGCCAGCAGCCAAGTGGCGGGGGCTGGGGAGCTGTTTTTT,CASSQVAGAGELFF
TRBD2,-,TRBV7-9,TRBJ2-1,TGTGCCAGCAGTCTAACTAGCGGGGCGAGGGAGCAGTTCTTC,CASSLTSGAREQFF
TRBD2,-,TRBV15,TRBJ2-7,TGTGCCACCAGCAGAGAGGCTAGCGGCTCCTACGAGCAGTACTTC,CATSREASGSYEQYF
-,-,TRBV6-5,TRBJ2-3,TGTGCCAGCAGCAGACTCGGCTCTAGCACAGATACGCAGTATTTT,CASSRLGSSTDTQYF
TRBD2,-,TRBV5-4,TRBJ2-7,TGTGCCAGCAGACCAAGCGGGGGTTCGGGATCATACGAGCAGTACTTC,CASRPSGGSGSYEQYF
TRBD1,-,TRBV27,TRBJ2-7,TGTGCCAGCAGCAGGAGACAGGGCAGTTGGGGGGAGCAGTACTTC,CASSRRQGSWGEQYF
TRBD2,-,TRBV18,TRBJ2-3,TGTGCCAGCTCACCAGGGACTAGCGCAGATACGCAGTATTTT,CASSPGTSADTQYF
TRBD1,few,TRBV9,TRBJ2-7,TGTGCCAGCAGCGTAAGTCAGGGGGCCCTCCCCTACGAGCAGTACTTC,CASSVSQGALPYEQYF
-,-,TRBV6-5,TRBJ1-2,TGTGCCACCAGGCCCGCGGACAAGATAAACTATGGCTACACCTTC,CATRPADKINYGYTF
-,-,TRBV7-9,TRBJ1-5,TGTGCCAGCAGCTCCGGGTATCAGCCCCAGCATTTT,CASSSGYQPQHF
TRBD1,-,TRBV10-3,TRBJ1-1,TGTGCCATCAGTGCCTCGACAGGGATGAACACTGAAGCTTTCTTT,CAISASTGMNTEAFF
-,-,TRBV7-9,TRBJ1-2,TGTGCCAGCAGCTTAGGAGGGGGTAAAGCTGGCTACACCTTC,CASSLGGGKAGYTF
-,-,TRBV7-8,TRBJ2-3,TGTGCCAGCAGGGACTTCACAGATACGCAGTATTTT,CASRDFTDTQYF
-,-,TRBV2,TRBJ2-3,TGTGCCAGCAGTCCCCCGACAGCCCAGACGCAGTATTTT,CASSPPTAQTQYF
-,-,TRBV7-9,TRBJ1-4,TGTGCCAGCAGCTCGGACAAGGAGAGATCGTATGAAAAACTGTTTTTT,CASSSDKERSYEKLFF
TRBD1,-,TRBV6-1,TRBJ1-2,TGTGCCAGCAGTGAAGGGGCCAGGACAGGGGGCTACACCTTC,CASSEGARTGGYTF
-,-,TRBV19,TRBJ1-1,TGTGCCAGTAGTATTCTTGGGAGGGACACTAACACTGAAGCTTTCTTT,CASSILGRDTNTEAFF
-,-,TRBV3-1/TRBV3-2,TRBJ2-7,TGTGCCAGCAGCCCGGGACATAACTACGAGCAGTACTTC,CASSPGHNYEQYF
-,-,TRBV12-3/TRBV12-4,TRBJ1-6,TGTGCCAGCAGTACCGACACTCTTTCACCCCTCCACTTT,CASSTDTLSPLHF
TRBD1,-,TRBV18,TRBJ1-2,TGTGCCAGCTCACTAGGGACAGGAAGATGGACCTATGGCTACACCTTC,CASSLGTGRWTYGYTF
-,-,TRBV6-6,TRBJ1-2,TGTGCCAGCAGTCCGTCCCCGGGGGGCGGAGGGAGTTATGGCTACACCTTC,CASSPSPGGGGSYGYTF
-,-,TRBV5-1,TRBJ2-5,TGCGCCAGCAAACAGCTAATACTTCAAGAGACCCAGTACTTC,CASKQLILQETQYF
TRBD2,once,TRBV28,TRBJ2-1,TGTGCCAGCCGATTAGCGGGGGGGAATGAGCAGTTCTTC,CASRLAGGNEQFF
TRBD1,-,TRBV3-1/TRBV3-2,TRBJ1-2,TGTGCCAGCAGCCAGGGACAGGGGGCGGTTTATGGCTACACCTTC,CASSQGQGAVYGYTF
TRBD2,once,TRBV4-2,TRBJ2-2,TGTGCCAGCAGCCAATCGGGGGGGCACGCCGGGGAGCTGTTTTTT,CASSQSGGHAGELFF
-,-,TRBV4-1,TRBJ2-7,TGCGCCAGCAGCCAAGGGCAGGGCACCTACGAGCAGTACTTC,CASSQGQGTYEQYF
-,-,TRBV12-3/TRBV12-4,TRBJ1-2,TGTGCCAGCAGCCTGGGACAAGACTATGGCTACACCTTC,CASSLGQDYGYTF
-,-,TRBV2,TRBJ1-1,TGTGCCAGCCAGGTTGTTCCAGACACTGAAGCTTTCTTT,CASQVVPDTEAFF
TRBD2,-,TRBV3-1/TRBV3-2,TRBJ2-4,TGTGCCAGCAGCCGGTATACTAGCGCCTGGACTCTAGCCAAAAACATTCAGTACTTC,CASSRYTSAWTLAKNIQYF
TRBD1,-,TRBV4-2,TRBJ2-7,TGTGCCAGCAGCCAAGTGTTCTCCGGGACAGTCACCTACGAGCAGTACTTC,CASSQVFSGTVTYEQYF
-,once,TRBV5-1,TRBJ2-7,TGCGCCAGCAGCTTGGAACCCGGGGTAGACTACGAGCAGTACTTC,CASSLEPGVDYEQYF
TRBD1,-,TRBV19,TRBJ1-2,TGTGCCAGTAGTATAGGGGACAGGTTACCCGATGGCTACACCTTC,CASSIGDRLPDGYTF
-,once,TRBV12-3/TRBV12-4,TRBJ1-3,TGTGCCAGCAGTTTAATCATGGGAAACACCATATATTTT,CASSLIMGNTIYF
TRBD2,-,TRBV7-2,TRBJ2-7,TGTGCCAGCAGCTTATCACCGGGGGGGCCCTACGAGCAGTACTTC,CASSLSPGGPYEQYF
-,-,TRBV12-3/TRBV12-4,TRBJ2-7,TGTGCCAGCAGCCGTACTAGTTCCGAGCAGTACTTC,CASSRTSSEQYF
TRBD2,-,TRBV9,TRBJ2-2,TGTGCCAGCAGCGATAACGTAGGACTAGCCAACACCGGGGAGCTGTTTTTT,CASSDNVGLANTGELFF
TRBD2,-,TRBV7-2,TRBJ2-1,TGTGCCAGCAGCGAAGCGGGACTAGCGGGGAGGGATGAGCAGTTCTTC,CASSEAGLAGRDEQFF
TRBD2,-,TRBV9,TRBJ2-1,TGTGCCAGCAGCGTTACTGCACTAGCGGGGGGGTCCTATGAGCAGTTCTTC,CASSVTALAGGSYEQFF